The rows below give T cell receptor beta chains drawn from one sample of a study of cytomegalovirus exposure and HLA in healthy donors. Clones were sequenced by immunoSEQ multiplex PCR, and TCRdb holds only the in-frame ones, with some missing. Of about 59,000 clones in the sample, around 80% were seen once. Sequenced: PBMCs. The receptors derive from a woman in her thirties or forties in good health and CMV-seronegative. Both conserved end residues are part of each CDR3. The order of the fields is V gene, CDR3 protein.

TRBV19	CASSSAPGTDEQFF
TRBV19	CASSISPDSNTGELFF
TRBV5-4	CASSLQGQPYEQYF
TRBV7-8	CASSRREGLVRMNTEAFF
TRBV6-5	CASSFLGDTEAFF
TRBV28	CASRTGFNYGYTF
TRBV21-1	CASSPGRTGPGQPQHF
TRBV6-1	CASSGTGGPYEQYF
TRBV5-4	CASSPWTGGSYNEQFF
TRBV7-2	CASSATTGLYGYTF
TRBV2	CASTPGQGAGSYGYTF
TRBV6-4	CASSLGQGLRADTQYF
TRBV29-1	CSVQTSGGTDTQYF
TRBV5-1	CASSLVGQHEQFF
TRBV18	CASSISGQYTGELFF